The sequence of this T cell receptor (beta chain) was determined in a study of blood T cells in healthy people across ages. Whole-study findings and limits: Estimated diversity across one million T cells was deemed an underestimate. Greater diversity and more naive CD4+ cells were seen in long-lived donors than in aged donors.

Sample-barcoded 5' priming and a J-beta primer mix drove a second PCR of 7 to 11 cycles. TCRdb independently ran MiXCR on the 5' RACE reads; one entry per CDR3 protein. The sample gives 1.5 million to 2 million distinct CDR3 sequences, about two fifths of which show up once; under 25% is in the top ten. This clonotype was counted a few times. The antigen is not known. CDR3 length: 16 amino acids. V trimming: 7 bases; J trimming: 2 bases; junction bases outside the gene matches: 6. The germline gives CDR1 SGHKS, CDR2 YYEKEE (reference sequence). This receptor was identified in a human donor in good health. V and J are TRBV5-5 and TRBJ2-3; 14 bases align to TRBD2. The sample was blood. The CDR3 nucleotides are TGTGCCAGCGGGGGGACTAGCGGGGGACTCACAGATACGCAGTATTTT. This gives the protein CASGGTSGGLTDTQYF.